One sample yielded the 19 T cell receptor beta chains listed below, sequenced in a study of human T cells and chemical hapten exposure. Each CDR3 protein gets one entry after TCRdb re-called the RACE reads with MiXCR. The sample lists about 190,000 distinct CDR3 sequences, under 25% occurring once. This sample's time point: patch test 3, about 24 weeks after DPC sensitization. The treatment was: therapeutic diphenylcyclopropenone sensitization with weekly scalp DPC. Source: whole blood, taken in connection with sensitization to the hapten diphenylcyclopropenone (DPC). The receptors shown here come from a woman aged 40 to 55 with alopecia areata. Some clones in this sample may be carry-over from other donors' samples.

CDR3 bases: TGTGCCAGTCAGACAGGGCCCACTGAAGCTTTCTTT. This codes for CASQTGPTEAFF. The V call is TRBV28, the J call TRBJ1-1, with 7 nucleotides matching TRBD1. The junction had 5 bases not matched to a gene; V was cut back by 9 bases and J by 4 bases. The CDR3 is 12 residues long. CDR1 and CDR2 from the germline V gene are MDHEN and SYDVKM. Based on the CDR3 plus reference TRBV28 and TRBJ1-1, the full variable domain is DVKVTQSSRYLVKRTGEKVFLECVQDMDHENMFWYRQDPGLGLRLIYFSYDVKMKEKGDIPEGYSVSREKKERFSLILESASTNQTSMYLCASQTGPTEAFFGQGTRLTVV.

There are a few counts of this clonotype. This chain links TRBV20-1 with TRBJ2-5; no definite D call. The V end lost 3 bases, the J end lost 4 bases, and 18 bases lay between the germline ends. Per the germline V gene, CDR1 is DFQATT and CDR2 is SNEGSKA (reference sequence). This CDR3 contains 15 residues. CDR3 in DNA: TGCAGTGCTAGCCGTATGGATGCTAGTGGAGAGACCCAGTACTTC. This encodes CSASRMDASGETQYF.

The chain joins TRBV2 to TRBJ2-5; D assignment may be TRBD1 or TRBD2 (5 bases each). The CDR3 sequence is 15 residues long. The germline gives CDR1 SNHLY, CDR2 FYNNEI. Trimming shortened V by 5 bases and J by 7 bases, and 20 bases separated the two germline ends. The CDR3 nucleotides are TGTGCCAGCAGTCTGCCCCCCGGGACCAAAAGGACCCAGTACTTC. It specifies CASSLPPGTKRTQYF.

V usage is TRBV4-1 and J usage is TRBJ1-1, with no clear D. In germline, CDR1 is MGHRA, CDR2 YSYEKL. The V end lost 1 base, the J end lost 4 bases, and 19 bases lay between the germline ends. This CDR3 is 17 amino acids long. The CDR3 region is CASSQVLDRSLGTEAFF. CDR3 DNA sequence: TGCGCCAGCAGCCAAGTCTTAGACCGGTCCCTTGGCACTGAAGCTTTCTTT.

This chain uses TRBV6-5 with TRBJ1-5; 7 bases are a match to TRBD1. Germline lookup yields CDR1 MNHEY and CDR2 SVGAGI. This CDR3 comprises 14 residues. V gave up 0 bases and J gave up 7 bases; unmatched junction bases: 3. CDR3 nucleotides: TGTGCCAGCAGTTACTCAAGGGGGCGACAGCCCCAGCATTTT. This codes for CASSYSRGRQPQHF.

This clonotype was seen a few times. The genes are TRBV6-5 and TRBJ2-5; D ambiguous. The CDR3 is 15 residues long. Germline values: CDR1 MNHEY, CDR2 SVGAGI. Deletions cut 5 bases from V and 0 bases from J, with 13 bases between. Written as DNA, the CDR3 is TGTGCCAGCAGTAGAACACCAGCGTACCAAGAGACCCAGTACTTC. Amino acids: CASSRTPAYQETQYF.

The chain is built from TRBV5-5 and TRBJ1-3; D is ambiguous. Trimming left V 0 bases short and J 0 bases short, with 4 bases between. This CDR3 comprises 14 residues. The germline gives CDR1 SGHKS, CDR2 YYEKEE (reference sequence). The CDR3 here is CASSLDFSGNTIYF. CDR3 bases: TGTGCCAGCAGCTTGGACTTCTCTGGAAACACCATATATTTT.

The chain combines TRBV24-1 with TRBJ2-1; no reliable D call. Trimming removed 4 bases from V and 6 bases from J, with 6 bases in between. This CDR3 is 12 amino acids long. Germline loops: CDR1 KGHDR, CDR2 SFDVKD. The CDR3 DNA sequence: TGTGCCACCAGTGAGGCCTTCAATGAGCAGTTCTTC. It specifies CATSEAFNEQFF.

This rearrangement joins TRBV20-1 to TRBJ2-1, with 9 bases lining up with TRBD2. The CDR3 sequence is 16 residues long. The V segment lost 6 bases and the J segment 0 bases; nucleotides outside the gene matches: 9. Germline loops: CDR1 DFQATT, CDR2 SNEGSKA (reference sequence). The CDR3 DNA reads TGCAGTGCCAGCTACAGCGGGAGGTTCTCCTACAATGAGCAGTTCTTC. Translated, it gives CSASYSGRFSYNEQFF.

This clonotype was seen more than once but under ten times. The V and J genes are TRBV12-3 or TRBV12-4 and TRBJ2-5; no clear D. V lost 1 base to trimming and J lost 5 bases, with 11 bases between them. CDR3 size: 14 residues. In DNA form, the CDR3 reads TGTGCCAGCAGTTTAGTCCAGAGATTGGAGACCCAGTACTTC. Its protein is CASSLVQRLETQYF.

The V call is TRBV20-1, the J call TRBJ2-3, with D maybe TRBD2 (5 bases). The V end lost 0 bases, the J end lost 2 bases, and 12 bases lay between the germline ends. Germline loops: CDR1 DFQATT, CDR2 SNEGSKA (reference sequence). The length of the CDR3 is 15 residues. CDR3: CSARDPRRSTDTQYF. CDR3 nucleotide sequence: TGCAGTGCTAGAGATCCGAGGAGGTCCACAGATACGCAGTATTTT.

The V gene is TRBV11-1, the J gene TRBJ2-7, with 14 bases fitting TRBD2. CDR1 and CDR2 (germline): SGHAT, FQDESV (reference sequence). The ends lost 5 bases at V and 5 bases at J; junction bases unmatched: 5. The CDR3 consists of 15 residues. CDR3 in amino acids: CASSRLAGGRDEQYF. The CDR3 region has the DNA TGTGCCAGCAGCCGACTAGCGGGAGGGCGAGACGAGCAGTACTTC.

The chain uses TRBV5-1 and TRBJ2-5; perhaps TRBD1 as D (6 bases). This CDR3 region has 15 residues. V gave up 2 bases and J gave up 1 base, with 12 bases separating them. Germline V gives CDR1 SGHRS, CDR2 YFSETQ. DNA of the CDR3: TGCGCCAGCAGCTTAGGACAGATCCGCCAAGAGACCCAGTACTTC. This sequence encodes CASSLGQIRQETQYF.

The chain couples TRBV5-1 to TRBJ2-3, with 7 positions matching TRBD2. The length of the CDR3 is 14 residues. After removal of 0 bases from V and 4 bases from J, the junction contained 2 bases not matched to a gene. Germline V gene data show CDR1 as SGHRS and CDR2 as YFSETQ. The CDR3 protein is CASSLGTSADTQYF. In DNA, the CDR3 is TGCGCCAGCAGCTTGGGTACTAGCGCAGATACGCAGTATTTT.

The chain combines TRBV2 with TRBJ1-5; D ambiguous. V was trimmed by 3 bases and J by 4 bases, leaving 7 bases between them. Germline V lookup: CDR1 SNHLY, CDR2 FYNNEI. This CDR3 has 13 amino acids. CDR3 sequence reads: CASSESGNQPQHF. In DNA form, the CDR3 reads TGTGCCAGCAGTGAGTCGGGAAATCAGCCCCAGCATTTT.

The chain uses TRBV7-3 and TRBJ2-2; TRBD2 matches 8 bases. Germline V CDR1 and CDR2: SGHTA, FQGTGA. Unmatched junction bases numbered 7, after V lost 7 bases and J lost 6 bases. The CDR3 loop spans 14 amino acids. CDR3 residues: CASTPGLAPGELFF. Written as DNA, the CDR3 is TGTGCCAGCACTCCCGGACTAGCTCCCGGGGAGCTGTTTTTT.

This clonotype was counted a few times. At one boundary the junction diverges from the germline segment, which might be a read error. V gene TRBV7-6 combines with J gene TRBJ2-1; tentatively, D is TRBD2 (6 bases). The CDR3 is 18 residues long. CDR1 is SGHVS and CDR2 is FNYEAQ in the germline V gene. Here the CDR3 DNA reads TGTGCCAGCAGCGCGGGACCTTTAATGAGGGTAGCTTACAGTGAGCAGTTCTTC. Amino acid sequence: CASSAGPLMRVAYSEQFF.

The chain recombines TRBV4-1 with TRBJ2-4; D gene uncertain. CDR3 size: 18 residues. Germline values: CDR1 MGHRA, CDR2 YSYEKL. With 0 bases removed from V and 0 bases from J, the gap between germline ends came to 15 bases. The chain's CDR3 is CASSQDLQENLAKNIQYF. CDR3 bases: TGCGCCAGCAGCCAAGATCTTCAAGAGAACCTAGCCAAAAACATTCAGTACTTC.

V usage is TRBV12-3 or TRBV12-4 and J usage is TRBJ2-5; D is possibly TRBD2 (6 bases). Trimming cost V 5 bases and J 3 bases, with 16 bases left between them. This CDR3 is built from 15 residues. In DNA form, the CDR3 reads TGTGCCAGCAGTCGGCAGGGACTTGATAAAGAGACCCAGTACTTC. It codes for CASSRQGLDKETQYF.